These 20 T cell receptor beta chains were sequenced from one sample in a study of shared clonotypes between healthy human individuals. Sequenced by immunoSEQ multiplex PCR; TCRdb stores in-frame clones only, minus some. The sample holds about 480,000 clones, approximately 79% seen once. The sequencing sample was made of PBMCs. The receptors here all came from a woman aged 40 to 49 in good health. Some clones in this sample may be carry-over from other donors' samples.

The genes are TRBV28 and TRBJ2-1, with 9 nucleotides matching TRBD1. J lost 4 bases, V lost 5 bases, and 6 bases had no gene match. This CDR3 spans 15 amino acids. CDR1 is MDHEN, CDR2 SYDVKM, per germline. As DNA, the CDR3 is TGTGCCAGCAGTCCGACAGGGGGAGTGTACAATGAGCAGTTCTTC. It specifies CASSPTGGVYNEQFF.

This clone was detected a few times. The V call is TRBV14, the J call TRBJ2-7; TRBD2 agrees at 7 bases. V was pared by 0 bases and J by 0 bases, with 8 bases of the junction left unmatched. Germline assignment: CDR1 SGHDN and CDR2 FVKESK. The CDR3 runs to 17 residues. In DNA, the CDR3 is TGTGCCAGCAGCCAAGAAGCGGGACGGCTGAGCTCCTACGAGCAGTACTTC. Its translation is CASSQEAGRLSSYEQYF.

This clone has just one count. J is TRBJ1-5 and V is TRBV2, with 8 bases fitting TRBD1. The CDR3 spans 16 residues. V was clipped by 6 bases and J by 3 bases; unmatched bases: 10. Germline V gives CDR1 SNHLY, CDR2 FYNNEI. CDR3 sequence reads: CASRDGQGLPNQPQHF. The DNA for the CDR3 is TGTGCCAGCAGGGACGGACAGGGACTACCCAATCAGCCCCAGCATTTT. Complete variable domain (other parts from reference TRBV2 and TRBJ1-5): EPEVTQTPSHQVTQMGQEVILRCVPISNHLYFYWYRQILGQKVEFLVSFYNNEISEKSEIFDDQFSVERPDGSNFTLKIRSTKLEDSAMYFCASRDGQGLPNQPQHFGDGTRLSIL.

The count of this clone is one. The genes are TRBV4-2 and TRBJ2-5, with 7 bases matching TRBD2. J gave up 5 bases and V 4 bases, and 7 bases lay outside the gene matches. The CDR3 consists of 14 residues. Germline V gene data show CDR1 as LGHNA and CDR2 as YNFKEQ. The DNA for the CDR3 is TGTGCCAGCAGCCCGGCGGGAGAGAAGGAGACCCAGTACTTC. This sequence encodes CASSPAGEKETQYF.

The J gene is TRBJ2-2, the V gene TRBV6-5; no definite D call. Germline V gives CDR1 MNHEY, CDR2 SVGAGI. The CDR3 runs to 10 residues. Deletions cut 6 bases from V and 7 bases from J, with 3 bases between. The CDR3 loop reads CASRDGELFF. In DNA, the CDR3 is TGTGCCAGCAGGGACGGGGAGCTGTTTTTT.

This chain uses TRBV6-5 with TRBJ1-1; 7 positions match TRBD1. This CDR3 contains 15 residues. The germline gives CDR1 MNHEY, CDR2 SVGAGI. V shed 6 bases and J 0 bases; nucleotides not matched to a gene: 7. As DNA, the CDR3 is TGTGCCAGCAGGGCAGGGGGGTGGATGAACACTGAAGCTTTCTTT. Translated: CASRAGGWMNTEAFF.

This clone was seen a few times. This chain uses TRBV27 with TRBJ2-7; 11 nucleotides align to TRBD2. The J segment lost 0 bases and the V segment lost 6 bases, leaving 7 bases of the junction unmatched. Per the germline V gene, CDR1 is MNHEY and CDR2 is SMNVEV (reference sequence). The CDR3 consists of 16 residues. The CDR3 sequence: CASSPRGTSGSYEQYF. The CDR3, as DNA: TGTGCCAGCAGCCCGAGAGGGACTAGCGGCTCCTACGAGCAGTACTTC.

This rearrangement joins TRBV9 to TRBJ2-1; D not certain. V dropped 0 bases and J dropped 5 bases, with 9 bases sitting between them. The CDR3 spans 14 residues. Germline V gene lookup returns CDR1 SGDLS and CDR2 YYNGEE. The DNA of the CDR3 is TGTGCCAGCAGCGTAGCTTGGGTGGACAATGAGCAGTTCTTC. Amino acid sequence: CASSVAWVDNEQFF.

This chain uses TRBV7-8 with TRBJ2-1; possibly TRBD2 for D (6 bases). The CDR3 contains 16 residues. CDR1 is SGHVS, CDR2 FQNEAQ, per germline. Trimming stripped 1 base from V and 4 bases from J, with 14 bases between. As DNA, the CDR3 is TGTGCCAGCAGCTTAGGAGTAACTAGCAGATACAATGAGCAGTTCTTC. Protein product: CASSLGVTSRYNEQFF.

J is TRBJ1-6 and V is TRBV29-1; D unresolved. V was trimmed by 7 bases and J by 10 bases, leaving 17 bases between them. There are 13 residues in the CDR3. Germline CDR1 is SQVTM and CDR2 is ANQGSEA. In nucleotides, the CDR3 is TGCAGCGCCCTGGACCGAGAAGGGTCACCCCTCCACTTT. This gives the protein CSALDREGSPLHF.

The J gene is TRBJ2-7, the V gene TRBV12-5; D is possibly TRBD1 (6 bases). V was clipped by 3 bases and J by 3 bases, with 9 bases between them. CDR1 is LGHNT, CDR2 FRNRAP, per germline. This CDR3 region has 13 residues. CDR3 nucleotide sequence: TGTGCTAGTGGTTTTGGCAGGGGCTACGAGCAGTACTTC. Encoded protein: CASGFGRGYEQYF.

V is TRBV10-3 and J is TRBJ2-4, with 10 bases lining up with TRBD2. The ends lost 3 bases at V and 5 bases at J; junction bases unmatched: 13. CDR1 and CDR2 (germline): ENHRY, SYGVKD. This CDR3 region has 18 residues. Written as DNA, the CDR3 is TGTGCCATCAGTGATTGGGAGACTAGCGGGTACGGTGAAAACATTCAGTACTTC. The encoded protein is CAISDWETSGYGENIQYF.

The CDR3 region has the DNA TGTGCCAGCAGTTTATCGGCAGGAGGGCTAAATGAAAAACTGTTTTTT. Protein: CASSLSAGGLNEKLFF. The genes are TRBV27 and TRBJ1-4; D is ambiguous. In germline, CDR1 is MNHEY, CDR2 SMNVEV (reference sequence). This CDR3 contains 16 residues. V was trimmed by 0 bases and J by 5 bases, leaving 13 bases between them.

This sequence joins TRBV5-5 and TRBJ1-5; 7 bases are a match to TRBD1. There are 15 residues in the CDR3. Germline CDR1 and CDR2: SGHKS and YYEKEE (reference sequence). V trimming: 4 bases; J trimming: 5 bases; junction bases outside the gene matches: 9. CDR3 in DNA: TGTGCCAGCAGCGGAACAGGGGAGGGTGATCAGCCCCAGCATTTT. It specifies CASSGTGEGDQPQHF.

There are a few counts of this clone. Written as DNA, the CDR3 is TGTGCCAGCAGTTTGGGGGCAAGGGCAGGACTAGCCAAAAACATTCAGTACTTC. Translation gives CASSLGARAGLAKNIQYF. The V gene is TRBV27, the J gene TRBJ2-4; tentative D call: TRBD1 (6 bases). The CDR3 runs 18 residues. CDR1 and CDR2 (germline): MNHEY, SMNVEV (reference sequence). Deletions cut 3 bases from V and 0 bases from J, with 18 bases between.

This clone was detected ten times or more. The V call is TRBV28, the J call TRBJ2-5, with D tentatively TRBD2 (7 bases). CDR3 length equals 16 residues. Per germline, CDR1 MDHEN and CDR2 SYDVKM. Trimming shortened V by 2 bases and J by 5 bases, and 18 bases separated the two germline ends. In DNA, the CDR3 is TGTGCCAGCAGTTTAGGGCGGGGGCCCCGGGTGGAGACCCAGTACTTC. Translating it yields CASSLGRGPRVETQYF.

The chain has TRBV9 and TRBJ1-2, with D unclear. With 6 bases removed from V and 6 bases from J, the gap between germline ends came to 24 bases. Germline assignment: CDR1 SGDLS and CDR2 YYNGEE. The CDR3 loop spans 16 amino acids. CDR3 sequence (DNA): TGTGCCAGCAACGTGTCCGGGGAGCCTAGGATTGATGGCTACACCTTC. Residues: CASNVSGEPRIDGYTF.

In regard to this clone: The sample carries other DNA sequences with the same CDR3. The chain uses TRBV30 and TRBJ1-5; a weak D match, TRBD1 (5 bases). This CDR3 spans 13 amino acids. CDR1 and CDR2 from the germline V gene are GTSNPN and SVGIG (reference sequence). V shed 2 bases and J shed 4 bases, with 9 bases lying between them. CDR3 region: CAWSTGQNQPQHF. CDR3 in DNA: TGTGCCTGGAGTACGGGGCAGAATCAGCCCCAGCATTTT.

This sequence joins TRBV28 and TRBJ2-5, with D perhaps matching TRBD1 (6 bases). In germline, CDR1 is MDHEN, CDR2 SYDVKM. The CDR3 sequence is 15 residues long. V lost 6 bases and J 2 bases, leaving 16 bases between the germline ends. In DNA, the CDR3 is TGTGCCAGCAGCCGAGTGACAGGTTATCAAGAGACCCAGTACTTC. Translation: CASSRVTGYQETQYF. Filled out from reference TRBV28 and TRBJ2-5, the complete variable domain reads DVKVTQSSRYLVKRTGEKVFLECVQDMDHENMFWYRQDPGLGLRLIYFSYDVKMKEKGDIPEGYSVSREKKERFSLILESASTNQTSMYLCASSRVTGYQETQYFGPGTRLLVL.

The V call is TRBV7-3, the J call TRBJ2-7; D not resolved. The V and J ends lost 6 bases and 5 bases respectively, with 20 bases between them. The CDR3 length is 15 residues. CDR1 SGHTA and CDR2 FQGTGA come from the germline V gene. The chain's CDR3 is CASRISGRLLHEQYF. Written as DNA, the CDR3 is TGTGCCAGCAGGATCTCCGGCAGACTCCTACACGAGCAGTACTTC. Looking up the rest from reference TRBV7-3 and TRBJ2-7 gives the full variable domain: GAGVSQTPSNKVTEKGKYVELRCDPISGHTALYWYRQSLGQGPEFLIYFQGTGAADDSGLPNDRFFAVRPEGSVSTLKIQRTERGDSAVYLCASRISGRLLHEQYFGPGTRLTVT.